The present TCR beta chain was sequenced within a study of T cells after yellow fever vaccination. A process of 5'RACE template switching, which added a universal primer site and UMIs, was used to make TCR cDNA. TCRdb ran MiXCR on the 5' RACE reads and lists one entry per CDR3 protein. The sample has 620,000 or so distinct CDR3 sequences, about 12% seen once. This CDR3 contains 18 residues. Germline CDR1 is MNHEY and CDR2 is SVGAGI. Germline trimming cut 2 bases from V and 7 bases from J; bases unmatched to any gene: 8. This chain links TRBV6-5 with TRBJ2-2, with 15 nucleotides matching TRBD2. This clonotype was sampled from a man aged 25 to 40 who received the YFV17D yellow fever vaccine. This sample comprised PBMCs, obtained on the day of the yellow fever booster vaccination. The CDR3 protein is CASSYGGLAGGISGELFF. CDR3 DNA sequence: TGTGCCAGCAGTTACGGGGGACTAGCGGGAGGAATTAGCGGGGAGCTGTTTTTT.